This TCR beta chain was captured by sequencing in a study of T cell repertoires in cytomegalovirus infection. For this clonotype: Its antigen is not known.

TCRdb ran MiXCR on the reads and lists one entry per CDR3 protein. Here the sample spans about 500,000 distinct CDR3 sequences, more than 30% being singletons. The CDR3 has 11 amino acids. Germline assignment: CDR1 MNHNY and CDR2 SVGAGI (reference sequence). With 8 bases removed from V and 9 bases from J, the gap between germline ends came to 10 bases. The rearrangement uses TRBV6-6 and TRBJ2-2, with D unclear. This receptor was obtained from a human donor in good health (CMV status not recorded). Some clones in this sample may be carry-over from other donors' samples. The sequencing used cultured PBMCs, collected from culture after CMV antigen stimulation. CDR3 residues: CASRFSRELFF. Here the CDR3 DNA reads TGTGCCAGCCGCTTTTCCCGGGAGCTGTTTTTT.